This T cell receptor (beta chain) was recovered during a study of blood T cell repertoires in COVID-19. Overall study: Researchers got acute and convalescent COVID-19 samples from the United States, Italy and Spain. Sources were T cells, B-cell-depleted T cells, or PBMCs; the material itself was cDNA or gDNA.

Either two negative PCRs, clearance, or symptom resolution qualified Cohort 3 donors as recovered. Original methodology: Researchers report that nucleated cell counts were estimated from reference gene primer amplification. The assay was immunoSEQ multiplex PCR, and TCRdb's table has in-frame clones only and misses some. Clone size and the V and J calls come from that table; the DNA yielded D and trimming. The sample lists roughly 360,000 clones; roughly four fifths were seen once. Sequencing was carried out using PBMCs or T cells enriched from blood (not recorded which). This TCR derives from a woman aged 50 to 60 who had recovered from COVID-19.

In DNA, the CDR3 is TGCGCCAGCAGACGGTCCGGGAACACTGAAGCTTTCTTT. This sequence encodes CASRRSGNTEAFF. V usage is TRBV5-1 and J usage is TRBJ1-1; D gene uncertain. Trimming cost V 5 bases and J 1 base, with 9 bases left between them. Looked up from germline, CDR1 is SGHRS and CDR2 is YFSETQ. The CDR3 covers 13 residues.